This T cell receptor beta chain was sequenced for a study of OX40 agonist ivuxolimab in advanced cancers. Produced via immunoSEQ multiplex PCR; TCRdb's table is partial and in-frame only. Among about 44,000 clones listed, roughly 80% were seen once. The V gene lost 1 base and the J gene lost 4 bases, with 13 bases spanning the gap. The V gene's germline CDR1 is SEHNR and CDR2 FQNEAQ (reference sequence). CDR3 length equals 15 residues. Sequenced material: CD4+ or CD8+ T cells sorted from blood, taken in a trial of the OX40 agonist ivuxolimab. The receptor was isolated from an adult with an advanced solid tumor such as melanoma, head and neck, liver or kidney cancer. The chain joins TRBV7-9 to TRBJ1-1; D gene ambiguous. The CDR3 nucleotides are TGTGCCAGCAGCTTAGGAAGGGAATACGGCACTGAAGCTTTCTTT. This codes for CASSLGREYGTEAFF. The full variable domain, its missing parts supplied by reference TRBV7-9 and TRBJ1-1, is DTGVSQNPRHKITKRGQNVTFRCDPISEHNRLYWYRQTLGQGPEFLTYFQNEAQLEKSRLLSDRFSAERPKGSFSTLEIQRTEQGDSAMYLCASSLGREYGTEAFFGQGTRLTVV.